Below are 24 T cell receptor beta chains sequenced from a single sample in a study of CD8 T cells in ankylosing spondylitis. MiXCR, run by TCRdb on the 5' RACE reads, gives a single entry per CDR3 protein. Of 650,000 to 800,000 distinct CDR3 sequences listed, around 20% are singletons. No antigen has been identified for these receptors. Study-level findings and limits: Ankylosing spondylitis blood appeared to be characterized by a TCR beta motif of under ten highly homologous variants.

The sample taken for sequencing was blood, either unsorted or a sorted T cell fraction (not recorded which). These receptor sequences come from a male donor with ankylosing spondylitis.

This clonotype has only a few counts. This rearrangement joins TRBV6-5 to TRBJ2-6; no definite D call. V dropped 0 bases and J dropped 0 bases, with 6 bases sitting between them. CDR3 size: 16 residues. CDR1 MNHEY and CDR2 SVGAGI come from the germline V gene. The CDR3 DNA sequence: TGTGCCAGCAGTTACTCGAGTGCCTCTGGGGCCAACGTCCTGACTTTC. This encodes CASSYSSASGANVLTF.

This chain joins TRBV20-1 and TRBJ2-3; D is unresolved. Germline CDR1 reads DFQATT; CDR2 reads SNEGSKA (reference sequence). Deletions cut 1 base from V and 5 bases from J, with 13 bases between. The CDR3 length is 14 residues. The CDR3 region has the DNA TGCAGTGCTAGAGCGGCCGGGTTAATAGATACGCAGTATTTT. It encodes CSARAAGLIDTQYF.

This chain connects TRBV5-1 to TRBJ1-1, with D possibly being TRBD1 (5 bases). Trimming pared 0 bases from V and 7 bases from J, leaving 10 bases between. The CDR3 consists of 13 residues. Germline CDR1 reads SGHRS; CDR2 reads YFSETQ. DNA of the CDR3: TGCGCCAGCAGCTTGGGATGGGACTATGAAGCTTTCTTT. This gives the protein CASSLGWDYEAFF. Combining the CDR3 with reference TRBV5-1 and TRBJ1-1 gives the whole variable domain KAGVTQTPRYLIKTRGQQVTLSCSPISGHRSVSWYQQTPGQGLQFLFEYFSETQRNKGNFPGRFSGRQFSNSRSEMNVSTLELGDSALYLCASSLGWDYEAFFGQGTRLTVV.

The chain couples TRBV24-1 to TRBJ1-2, with TRBD1 identical over 7 bases. This CDR3 comprises 16 residues. The V segment lost 3 bases and the J segment 0 bases; nucleotides outside the gene matches: 6. In germline, CDR1 is KGHDR, CDR2 SFDVKD. CDR3 sequence reads: CATSDPGTEANYGYTF. The CDR3 bases are TGTGCCACCAGTGATCCCGGGACAGAAGCTAACTATGGCTACACCTTC.

The J gene is TRBJ2-7, the V gene TRBV7-9; 7 bases map to TRBD1. The CDR3 has 16 residues. The junction had 15 bases not matched to a gene; V was cut back by 4 bases and J by 6 bases. Per germline, CDR1 SEHNR and CDR2 FQNEAQ (reference sequence). The chain's CDR3 is CASSSNDRDSGIEQYF. The DNA of the CDR3 is TGTGCCAGCAGCTCTAACGACAGGGATTCTGGGATCGAGCAGTACTTC.

The V gene is TRBV9, the J gene TRBJ2-3; no clear D. Germline assignment: CDR1 SGDLS and CDR2 YYNGEE. The CDR3 is made up of 14 amino acids. V was pared by 4 bases and J by 4 bases, with 13 bases between. The CDR3 here is CASSPRSAPDTQYF. The CDR3 region has the DNA TGTGCCAGCAGCCCCCGAAGTGCGCCAGATACGCAGTATTTT. The full variable domain, its missing parts supplied by reference TRBV9 and TRBJ2-3, is DSGVTQTPKHLITATGQRVTLRCSPRSGDLSVYWYQQSLDQGLQFLIQYYNGEERAKGNILERFSAQQFPDLHSELNLSSLELGDSALYFCASSPRSAPDTQYFGPGTRLTVL.

The chain has TRBV7-2 and TRBJ2-5; D ambiguous. V lost 1 base and J 4 bases, leaving 13 bases between the germline ends. CDR3 size: 15 residues. Germline loops: CDR1 SGHTA, CDR2 FQGNSA. This CDR3 reads CASSLDGMAAETQYF. The DNA for the CDR3 is TGTGCCAGCAGCTTAGACGGAATGGCTGCAGAGACCCAGTACTTC.

The gene calls are TRBV4-3 and TRBJ2-2; the match to TRBD1 covers 9 bases. The germline V gene has CDR1 LGHNA and CDR2 YSLEER. The CDR3 spans 15 residues. Unmatched junction bases numbered 4, after V lost 1 base and J lost 7 bases. The CDR3 here is CASSQAQGAVGELFF. DNA of the CDR3: TGCGCCAGCAGCCAAGCACAGGGGGCGGTCGGGGAGCTGTTTTTT.

The genes are TRBV10-2 and TRBJ2-7, with 9 bases lining up with TRBD1. Trimming cost V 7 bases and J 3 bases; bases outside gene matches: 7. There are 14 residues in the CDR3. CDR1 and CDR2 from the germline V gene are WSHSY and SAAADI. The CDR3 DNA follows: TGCGCCAGCAAATCGGAGACAGGGGGCTACGAGCAGTACTTC. Protein: CASKSETGGYEQYF.

This CDR3 reads CSARTEDYEQYF. The CDR3 DNA follows: TGCAGTGCTAGGACGGAAGATTACGAGCAGTACTTC. The chain has TRBV20-1 and TRBJ2-7; D is undetermined. There are 12 residues in the CDR3. The V gene lost 3 bases and the J gene lost 4 bases, with 10 bases spanning the gap. Germline V gives CDR1 DFQATT, CDR2 SNEGSKA (reference sequence).

The chain joins TRBV6-1 to TRBJ2-1; a possible D gene is TRBD1 (5 bases). Germline CDR1 MNHNS, CDR2 SASEGT. Trimming left V 2 bases short and J 8 bases short, with 13 bases between. This CDR3 contains 14 residues. The CDR3 region has the DNA TGTGCCAGCAGTGAAAGGAAGGCCAGGGATGAGCAGTTCTTC. Its translation: CASSERKARDEQFF.

This clonotype has more than one count but fewer than ten. This chain uses TRBV6-1 with TRBJ2-7; D may match TRBD1 or TRBD2 (6 bases each). Looked up from germline, CDR1 is MNHNS and CDR2 is SASEGT. The V and J ends lost 6 bases and 6 bases respectively, with 21 bases between them. The CDR3 length is 15 residues. CDR3 DNA: TGTGCCAGCAGGCTAGGGGGAGGCGAGTCGGGCGAGCAGTACTTC. This translates into CASRLGGGESGEQYF.

In its sample, this clonotype was seen many times. CDR3 DNA: TGTGCCACCAGCACCGGGACGGCCTATGGCTACACCTTC. It codes for CATSTGTAYGYTF. V usage is TRBV15 and J usage is TRBJ1-2; TRBD1 is a possible D gene (5 bases). Germline V gene sequence: CDR1 LNHNV, CDR2 YYDKDF (reference sequence). V dropped 4 bases and J dropped 4 bases, with 10 bases sitting between them. This CDR3 has 13 residues.

This clonotype was seen more than once but under ten times. The V and J genes are TRBV12-3 or TRBV12-4 and TRBJ2-5, with 9 bases identical to TRBD1. V trimming: 6 bases; J trimming: 2 bases; junction bases outside the gene matches: 7. The CDR3 contains 15 residues. CDR3 sequence reads: CASSAGTGRQETQYF. Here the CDR3 DNA reads TGTGCCAGCAGCGCCGGGACAGGGAGGCAAGAGACCCAGTACTTC.

The chain combines TRBV12-3 or TRBV12-4 with TRBJ1-1; the match to TRBD1 covers 10 bases. The CDR3 spans 15 residues. Germline trimming cut 5 bases from V and 4 bases from J; bases unmatched to any gene: 7. The chain's CDR3 is CASSPDRGPGTEAFF. The DNA of the CDR3 is TGTGCCAGCAGTCCCGACAGGGGGCCCGGCACTGAAGCTTTCTTT.

In its sample, this clonotype was seen a few times. The rearrangement joins TRBV29-1 to TRBJ2-7; 12 bases match TRBD2. There are 14 residues in the CDR3. The V gene's germline CDR1 is SQVTM and CDR2 ANQGSEA. V shed 6 bases and J 3 bases; nucleotides not matched to a gene: 6. The chain's CDR3 is CSVGTSGGLYEQYF. CDR3 in DNA: TGCAGCGTGGGAACTAGCGGGGGGCTCTACGAGCAGTACTTC.

The sample holds one count of this clonotype. This chain links TRBV7-3 with TRBJ2-5; 11 nucleotides align to TRBD2. This CDR3 contains 15 residues. The V segment lost 4 bases and the J segment 4 bases; nucleotides outside the gene matches: 5. CDR1 SGHTA and CDR2 FQGTGA come from the germline V gene. This CDR3 is CASSSSGGRGETQYF. In DNA, the CDR3 is TGTGCCAGCAGCTCTAGCGGGGGGCGGGGAGAGACCCAGTACTTC.

This clonotype was detected a few times. The chain links TRBV29-1 to TRBJ1-2; D gene unclear. CDR3 length: 12 residues. CDR1 SQVTM and CDR2 ANQGSEA come from the germline V gene. V dropped 7 bases and J dropped 4 bases, with 13 bases sitting between them. The CDR3 spells CSATEGGYGYTF. Here the CDR3 DNA reads TGCAGCGCCACGGAGGGAGGCTATGGCTACACCTTC.

The CDR3 reads CASSQVGTGVSYEQYF. CDR3 coding DNA: TGCGCCAGCAGCCAAGTCGGGACAGGAGTCTCCTACGAGCAGTACTTC. The chain recombines TRBV4-1 with TRBJ2-7; 8 bases line up with TRBD1. Trimming cost V 1 base and J 0 bases; bases outside gene matches: 5. This CDR3 has 16 residues. Germline CDR1 reads MGHRA; CDR2 reads YSYEKL.

This clonotype was counted a few times. The chain employs TRBV7-9 and TRBJ2-2; D is undetermined. Deletions cut 3 bases from V and 3 bases from J, with 11 bases between. The V gene's germline CDR1 is SEHNR and CDR2 FQNEAQ (reference sequence). The CDR3 sequence is 15 residues long. The CDR3 region is CASSLGNRDTGELFF. In DNA form, the CDR3 reads TGTGCCAGCAGCTTGGGAAACCGGGACACCGGGGAGCTGTTTTTT.

This chain's CDR3 is CSARDHRASSYEQYF. CDR3 in DNA: TGCAGTGCTAGAGATCACAGGGCGAGCTCCTACGAGCAGTACTTC. This chain joins TRBV20-1 and TRBJ2-7; the D gene is possibly TRBD1 (6 bases). The CDR3 is 15 residues long. V lost 0 bases and J lost 0, with 12 bases in between. CDR1 and CDR2 (germline): DFQATT, SNEGSKA (reference sequence).

A remark on this clonotype: A much larger clone lies one base from this, so it may be a read error. V and J are TRBV2 and TRBJ2-2; D gene uncertain. V was clipped by 11 bases and J by 7 bases, with 17 bases between them. The CDR3 covers 13 residues. Looked up from germline, CDR1 is SNHLY and CDR2 is FYNNEI. In DNA form, the CDR3 reads TGTGCCTTCCGAGGTGGCATGGTCGGGGAGCTGTTTTTT. Residues: CAFRGGMVGELFF.

This chain joins TRBV20-1 and TRBJ2-1, with D maybe TRBD1 (6 bases). The germline gives CDR1 DFQATT, CDR2 SNEGSKA (reference sequence). The ends were cut back, 3 bases at V and 5 bases at J, with 11 bases in the middle. CDR3 size: 13 residues. The CDR3 reads CSASRTENNEQFF. The CDR3, as DNA: TGCAGTGCTAGCAGGACAGAGAACAATGAGCAGTTCTTC.

This clonotype has a count of ten or more. V gene TRBV29-1 combines with J gene TRBJ2-7, with 8 bases matching TRBD1. The germline CDR1 and CDR2 sequences are SQVTM and ANQGSEA. The CDR3 consists of 14 residues. The trim removed 1 base at V and 0 bases at J, leaving 2 bases unmatched. The CDR3, as DNA: TGCAGCGTTGAAGGGACAGGGAGCTCCTACGAGCAGTACTTC. Translation gives CSVEGTGSSYEQYF.